This T cell receptor (beta chain) comes out of a study of early T cells in non-severe SARS-CoV-2 infection. Across the study: Unpaired chains resulted from sequencing bulk RNA of unsorted whole blood.

In the library, individual cDNA molecules carried attached unique molecular identifiers. In TCRdb, the 5' RACE reads were re-called with MiXCR into one record per CDR3 protein. The sample lists tens of thousands of distinct CDR3 sequences, around 5% seen once, with about 14% in the top ten. This CDR3 region has 15 residues. V lost 3 bases, J lost 3 bases, and 4 bases stayed unmatched. Germline assignment: CDR1 SGDLS and CDR2 YYNGEE. This specimen was whole blood, taken at baseline. The V and J genes are TRBV9 and TRBJ2-5, with TRBD2 matching 11 bases. The source of this sequence is an adult who was a healthcare worker with PCR-confirmed SARS-CoV-2 infection or an uninfected control (not recorded which). CDR3 coding DNA: TGTGCCAGCAGCGCTATGACTAGCGGGGAAGAGACCCAGTACTTC. Translation: CASSAMTSGEETQYF.